This T cell receptor beta chain derives from a study of beta chain features in type 1 diabetes. A single heparinised draw of roughly 110 mL on average was taken per donor. Study conclusions and caveats: Shortening of TCRB CDR3s, moderate but significant, appeared in all four CD4+ subsets of Type 1 diabetes patients. In type 1 diabetes patients, VDJ junctions had fewer insertions; deletions at these junctions were more frequent.

Isolated RNA was reverse transcribed in full, so expressed TCRB transcripts were sequenced. The table came from immunoSEQ multiplex PCR; TCRdb's copy has only in-frame clones and leaves some out. The data hold 500,000 to 700,000 clones, with around 15% observed a single time. A word on this clone: What it binds is unknown.

The sample was naive CD4+ T cells from blood. This TCR derives from a man younger than 35 in good health.

CDR3 amino acids: CASSVSPQGVYGYGYTF. Here the CDR3 DNA reads TGTGCCAGCAGCGTCTCCCCACAGGGAGTTTATGGCTATGGCTACACCTTC. The chain has TRBV9 and TRBJ1-2, with TRBD1 as a possible D gene (6 bases). CDR1 is SGDLS, CDR2 YYNGEE, per germline. V gave up 2 bases and J gave up 4 bases, with 21 bases separating them. There are 17 residues in the CDR3.